The sequence of this T cell receptor (beta chain) was determined in a study of blood T cell repertoires in COVID-19. Germline CDR1 reads MGHDK; CDR2 reads SYGVNS. This CDR3 is 12 amino acids long. Unmatched junction bases numbered 2, after V lost 4 bases and J lost 6 bases. This clone was counted once. The authors' processing: Estimates of nucleated cell counts were drawn from the amplification of reference gene primers. Some clones are missing from TCRdb's copy, which holds only in-frame ones; the method was immunoSEQ multiplex PCR. The DNA was the basis for D and trimming; V, J and clone size are from that table. The sample lists 300,000 to 350,000 clones; over 75% were seen once.

The TCR was taken from a man between 25 and 39 years old who had recovered from COVID-19. The chain is built from TRBV25-1 and TRBJ1-2; TRBD1 matches at 7 bases. The sequenced sample consisted of PBMCs or T cells enriched from blood (not recorded which). Here the CDR3 DNA reads TGTGCCAGCAGTGGGGACAGCAATGGCTACACCTTC. Amino acid sequence: CASSGDSNGYTF.